This TCR beta chain is from a study of glioma-infiltrating T cells (dated by TCRdb to 2016 to 2017). A note on the overall study: Sequencing of TCR alpha- and beta-chain repertoires was performed on glioma tissue, on non-neoplastic brain tissue, and on matched peripheral blood mononuclear cells. Each tissue-infiltrating repertoire was compared with the same patient's peripheral blood repertoire to measure divergence between tissue and blood T-cell populations. The paired cohort was made up of three low-grade glioma patients, eight primary glioblastoma patients and three non-glioma patients who contributed non-neoplastic brain tissue. The study at large found these results: The group comparisons were based on small numbers of patients: three non-neoplastic, three low-grade glioma and eight glioblastoma patients. Only a very small number of CDR3 sequences turned up in both tissue and blood, a result put down to high CDR3 diversity combined with limited sampling. VJ-independent divergence between tissue and blood was lower than expected in non-neoplastic patients but higher than expected in all gliomas, particularly low-grade gliomas.

TCR alpha and beta CDR3 regions were amplified with the iRepertoire nested amplicon-rescue multiplex PCR (arm-PCR) platform from RNA. One-step reverse transcription and amplification used about 100-400 ng of tissue mRNA or PBMC total RNA as input. Following bead purification, Illumina adapters were added by a secondary multiplex PCR, and the libraries were gel-purified between 200 and 400 bp. Internal 6-nucleotide barcodes were carried by the libraries and were used for demultiplexing. The libraries were sequenced on an Illumina MiSeq using 2x220 or 2x250 nucleotide paired-end reads. The authors' pipeline ran thus. FLASH 1.2.11 was used to merge paired reads, and BWA-MEM then aligned the reads to the GRCh37 human genome before TRA and TRB reads were extracted. For V and J assignment, an IMGT-derived reference of cassette sequences and CDR3 motifs that included pseudogenes was used. Reads were translated in three frames, and productive CDR3s were defined as those with a C...FGXG motif and no stop codons. A clonotype was defined as a unique combination of a V-J cassette pair and a CDR3 amino acid sequence. Filtering of reads was based on Hamming distance, with the threshold set by the sequence error rate of each sample in mapped regions. TCRdb handled the public reads itself, with Q25 trimming in fastp and clone calling in MiXCR, and kept productive beta chains. Duplicate CDR3 protein sequences are folded into a single record with the most common DNA and genes. The V and J calls here are based on TCRdb, not the publication. The sample table holds about 140,000 distinct CDR3 sequences, of which 39% were seen once. Over 15% of the sample comes from the top ten.

As for this clonotype: Its antigen is not yet known. No quality values exist for individual bases; no much larger clone is one base distant.

Per the germline V gene (reference sequence), GTSNPN is the CDR1 and SVGIG is the CDR2. V loses 2 bases of germline sequence and J loses 2 bases, and the interval between the two ends is 8 bases. Spanning cysteine to phenylalanine, the CDR3 consists of 13 amino acids. CDR3 DNA only is kept here, 39 bases in frame from base 1. The source material was glioma tissue, nonneoplastic brain tissue, or PBMCs (not recorded which). Here the chain combines TRBV30 and TRBJ2-3; the D call could be TRBD1 or TRBD2, with each sharing 6 bases. This TCR derives from a human donor with low-grade glioma or glioblastoma, undergoing nonglioma brain surgery, or in good health (not recorded which). The sequenced DNA: TGTGCCTGGAGTAGGGGGGCCACAGATACGCAGTATTTT. It is translated as CAWSRGATDTQYF. Outside the CDR3, residues come from the reference TRBV30 and TRBJ2-3 proteins, so the full variable domain is: SQTIHQWPATLVQPVGSPLSLECTVEGTSNPNLYWYRQAAGRGLQLLFYSVGIGQISSEVPQNLSASRPQDRQFILSSKKLLLSDSGFYLCAWSRGATDTQYFGPGTRLTVL.